These T cell receptor beta chains were read from a single sample in a study of glioma-infiltrating T cells. TCRdb used MiXCR to reprocess the multiplex PCR reads, holding one entry per CDR3 protein. The top ten hold over 15% of the sample, which has about 140,000 distinct CDR3 sequences, 35% to 50% seen once. The specimen was glioma tissue, nonneoplastic brain tissue, or PBMCs (not recorded which). Every receptor here comes from a human donor with low-grade glioma or glioblastoma, undergoing nonglioma brain surgery, or in good health (not recorded which). CDR3s include the opening cysteine and the closing phenylalanine or tryptophan. Each record gives: D gene, V gene, J gene, clone size, CDR3 DNA, CDR3 protein. A D gene is named only where the DNA matches it firmly. The size entry is marked missing in some rows and otherwise reads once, few, many or a size class.

D: TRBD2
V: TRBV28
J: TRBJ2-7
size: -
DNA: TGTGCCAGCGTCCTTGCGGGAGGAACCTACGAGCAGTACTTC
CDR3: CASVLAGGTYEQYF

D: -
V: TRBV10-3
J: TRBJ1-5
size: -
DNA: TGTGCCATCAGTGAGTCGGGGTGGGGCAATCAGCCCCAGCATTTT
CDR3: CAISESGWGNQPQHF

D: TRBD1
V: TRBV6-1
J: TRBJ1-2
size: few
DNA: TGTGCCAGCAGTGCGGGACAGATCCGCGGCTACACCTTC
CDR3: CASSAGQIRGYTF

D: TRBD1
V: TRBV10-1
J: TRBJ2-1
size: -
DNA: TGCGCCAGCAGTACGGGACAGGGGGGGGATGAGCAGTTCTTC
CDR3: CASSTGQGGDEQFF

D: -
V: TRBV27
J: TRBJ2-2
size: few
DNA: TGTGCCAGCAGTATCGGGTCAAACACCGGGGAGCTGTTTTTT
CDR3: CASSIGSNTGELFF

D: -
V: TRBV20-1
J: TRBJ2-7
size: -
DNA: TGCAGTGCTCCCCGTCTCGGTAGCTACGAGCAGTACTTC
CDR3: CSAPRLGSYEQYF

D: TRBD1
V: TRBV3-1
J: TRBJ1-1
size: -
DNA: TGTGCCAGCAGCCAAGCCCGACAGGGGGCTGAAGCTTTCTTT
CDR3: CASSQARQGAEAFF

D: -
V: TRBV4-3
J: TRBJ1-3
size: -
DNA: TGCGCCAGCAGCCAAGTTAGTCTGAGGATTTCTGGAAACACCATATATTTT
CDR3: CASSQVSLRISGNTIYF

D: -
V: TRBV29-1
J: TRBJ1-2
size: -
DNA: TGCAGCGTTTCGGACCTATATGGCTACACCTTC
CDR3: CSVSDLYGYTF

D: -
V: TRBV5-1
J: TRBJ2-3
size: -
DNA: TGCGCCAGCAGCCCAGGAGCGTCCTCTAGCACAGATACGCAGTATTTT
CDR3: CASSPGASSSTDTQYF

D: -
V: TRBV20-1
J: TRBJ1-5
size: -
DNA: TGCAGTGCTTCGGACGGATTTCAGCCCCAGCATTTT
CDR3: CSASDGFQPQHF

D: -
V: TRBV27
J: TRBJ1-1
size: -
DNA: TGTGCCAGCAGAGATCCCGGGACAACGAACACTGAAGCTTTCTTT
CDR3: CASRDPGTTNTEAFF

D: -
V: TRBV3-1
J: TRBJ2-1
size: -
DNA: TGTGCCAGCAGCCAATCTCCCTCCGGGAATGAGCAGTTCTTC
CDR3: CASSQSPSGNEQFF

D: TRBD2
V: TRBV20-1
J: TRBJ2-3
size: -
DNA: TGCAGTGCTAACTTAGCGGGAGTCCCAGATACGCAGTATTTT
CDR3: CSANLAGVPDTQYF

D: -
V: TRBV6-6
J: TRBJ2-7
size: few
DNA: TGTGCCAGCAGTTACGGGGAGCTTTACAGCTACGAGCAGTACTTC
CDR3: CASSYGELYSYEQYF

D: -
V: TRBV7-2
J: TRBJ2-5
size: few
DNA: TGTGCCAGCAGCGTGCTCGGGACACAAGCTAAAGAGACCCAGTACTTC
CDR3: CASSVLGTQAKETQYF

D: -
V: TRBV30
J: TRBJ1-3
size: few
DNA: TGTGCCTGGAGTCCATATGATGGAAACACCATATATTTT
CDR3: CAWSPYDGNTIYF

D: -
V: TRBV28
J: TRBJ1-6
size: many
DNA: TGTGCCAGCAGTGGGAATAATTCACCCCTCCACTTT
CDR3: CASSGNNSPLHF

D: -
V: TRBV3-1
J: TRBJ2-1
size: -
DNA: TGTGCCAGCAGCCTAACTAGCCACAATGAGCAGTTCTTC
CDR3: CASSLTSHNEQFF

D: -
V: TRBV4-1
J: TRBJ1-5
size: -
DNA: TGCGCCAGCAGCCATTTAGGAACAGGTAATCAGCCCCAGCATTTT
CDR3: CASSHLGTGNQPQHF

D: -
V: TRBV4-1
J: TRBJ2-3
size: -
DNA: TGCGCCAGCAGCCATCAACAGGGTAGGGCAGATACGCAGTATTTT
CDR3: CASSHQQGRADTQYF

D: -
V: TRBV6-1
J: TRBJ2-5
size: few
DNA: TGTGCCAGCAGTGAACCCGTAAAAGAGACCCAGTACTTC
CDR3: CASSEPVKETQYF

D: TRBD1
V: TRBV6-1
J: TRBJ1-6
size: -
DNA: TGTGCCAGCAGGGCGGACAGGGGAAATTCACCCCTCCACTTT
CDR3: CASRADRGNSPLHF

D: TRBD2
V: TRBV5-1
J: TRBJ2-7
size: -
DNA: TGCGCCAGCAGCTTGGAACCTAGCGGGCGATACGAGCAGTACTTC
CDR3: CASSLEPSGRYEQYF

D: -
V: TRBV6-6
J: TRBJ1-1
size: -
DNA: TGTGCCAGCAGTTACTGGACCGGGACAATGAACACTGAAGCTTTCTTT
CDR3: CASSYWTGTMNTEAFF

D: -
V: TRBV6-1
J: TRBJ2-1
size: few
DNA: TGTGCCAGCAGTTCCCTAAATGAGCAGTTCTTC
CDR3: CASSSLNEQFF

D: -
V: TRBV28
J: TRBJ1-3
size: few
DNA: TGTGCCAGCAGTTTAAGGGGTACTGGAAACACCATATATTTT
CDR3: CASSLRGTGNTIYF

D: -
V: TRBV20-1
J: TRBJ2-1
size: few
DNA: TGCAGTGCTAGGGGGTCAGCGGACAATGAGCAGTTCTTC
CDR3: CSARGSADNEQFF

D: -
V: TRBV20-1
J: TRBJ1-2
size: -
DNA: TGCAGTGCTAGCAAAACAGTGGCTAACTATGGCTACACCTTC
CDR3: CSASKTVANYGYTF

D: TRBD1
V: TRBV27
J: TRBJ2-3
size: -
DNA: TGTGCCAGCTCTTGGACAGGGGGCGCAGATACGCAGTATTTT
CDR3: CASSWTGGADTQYF

D: -
V: TRBV7-3
J: TRBJ1-1
size: few
DNA: TGTGCCAGCAGCTCCCAGGGGATTACTGAAGCTTTCTTT
CDR3: CASSSQGITEAFF

D: -
V: TRBV7-9
J: TRBJ2-7
size: -
DNA: TGTGCCAGCAGCGGGTCCTTGGCGAATACCTACGAGCAGTACTTC
CDR3: CASSGSLANTYEQYF

D: TRBD1
V: TRBV7-3
J: TRBJ2-3
size: -
DNA: TGTGCCAGCAGCCCCGGGACAGGGGATAGAGATACGCAGTATTTT
CDR3: CASSPGTGDRDTQYF

D: TRBD1
V: TRBV4-2
J: TRBJ2-3
size: -
DNA: TGTGCCAGCAGCCAAATCCCCCCGGGACAGATAGGCACAGATACGCAGTATTTT
CDR3: CASSQIPPGQIGTDTQYF

D: TRBD1
V: TRBV7-2
J: TRBJ1-5
size: -
DNA: TGTGCCAGCAGCTTAAGGGGGACAGGGTGGGGATCCAATCAGCCCCAGCATTTT
CDR3: CASSLRGTGWGSNQPQHF

D: TRBD2
V: TRBV2
J: TRBJ2-7
size: -
DNA: TGTGCCAGCAGTGAAGAAGCGGGAGGGAGCTCCTACGAGCAGTACTTC
CDR3: CASSEEAGGSSYEQYF

D: -
V: TRBV12-3/TRBV12-4
J: TRBJ2-3
size: -
DNA: TGTGCCAGCACCACGGGAGTCAAGGCAGATACGCAGTATTTT
CDR3: CASTTGVKADTQYF

D: -
V: TRBV6-1
J: TRBJ1-5
size: -
DNA: TGTGCCAGCAGTGTGTTGGAGGCCCAGCATTTT
CDR3: CASSVLEAQHF

D: -
V: TRBV24-1
J: TRBJ1-1
size: -
DNA: TGTGCCACTCAGGAGCCGGGGAACACTGAAGCTTTCTTT
CDR3: CATQEPGNTEAFF

D: -
V: TRBV6-2/TRBV6-3
J: TRBJ1-6
size: -
DNA: TGTGCCAGCAGCCAAAGGGCTAGTCCTCTCAGCTCCTATAATTCACCCCTCCACTTT
CDR3: CASSQRASPLSSYNSPLHF

D: -
V: TRBV6-2/TRBV6-3
J: TRBJ1-1
size: -
DNA: TGTGCCAGCACCCGGGGGATGAACACTGAAGCTTTCTTT
CDR3: CASTRGMNTEAFF

D: -
V: TRBV6-1
J: TRBJ1-5
size: -
DNA: TGTGCCAGCATTATGGACCTGGGTGATAATCAGCCCCAGCATTTT
CDR3: CASIMDLGDNQPQHF

D: TRBD1
V: TRBV20-1
J: TRBJ2-1
size: few
DNA: TGCAGTGCTCGGGACAGGAATGAGCAGTTCTTC
CDR3: CSARDRNEQFF

D: TRBD1
V: TRBV4-3
J: TRBJ1-2
size: -
DNA: TGCGCCAGCAGCCAAGACTACGGGACAGATAACTATGGCTACACCTTC
CDR3: CASSQDYGTDNYGYTF

D: -
V: TRBV25-1
J: TRBJ2-7
size: -
DNA: TGTGCCAGCAGTGAAACCCACTTGGAGCAGTACTTC
CDR3: CASSETHLEQYF

D: TRBD2
V: TRBV7-2
J: TRBJ2-3
size: once
DNA: TGTGCCAGCACTCGAGCGGGAGGAGATTCTAGCACAGATACGCAGTATTTT
CDR3: CASTRAGGDSSTDTQYF

D: -
V: TRBV4-3
J: TRBJ2-1
size: few
DNA: TGCGCCAGCAGCCGGACCATTACAGGGTACAATGAGCAGTTCTTC
CDR3: CASSRTITGYNEQFF

D: -
V: TRBV29-1
J: TRBJ1-1
size: -
DNA: TGCAGCGTACCTCCCGGGGGCCACACTGAAGCTTTCTTT
CDR3: CSVPPGGHTEAFF

D: -
V: TRBV2
J: TRBJ2-3
size: few
DNA: TGTGCCAGCAGTGTTTCAATCCTCACAGATACGCAGTATTTT
CDR3: CASSVSILTDTQYF

D: -
V: TRBV14
J: TRBJ1-5
size: -
DNA: TGTGCCAGCAGTAAGGACAGCAATCAGCCCCAGCATTTT
CDR3: CASSKDSNQPQHF

D: TRBD1
V: TRBV6-1
J: TRBJ1-5
size: -
DNA: TGTGCCAGCAGCGAATTCCCCGCCGGACAGGGATGGGATCAGCCCCAGCATTTT
CDR3: CASSEFPAGQGWDQPQHF

D: -
V: TRBV20-1
J: TRBJ1-2
size: -
DNA: TGCAGTGCTAGAGATCGAGGGAGCGGCTACACCTTC
CDR3: CSARDRGSGYTF

D: TRBD2
V: TRBV6-2/TRBV6-3
J: TRBJ2-3
size: -
DNA: TGTGCCAGCAGTTACGGGACTAGCGGGGACACAGATACGCAGTATTTT
CDR3: CASSYGTSGDTDTQYF

D: -
V: TRBV28
J: TRBJ1-2
size: -
DNA: TGTGCCAGCAGTTTACAGGAGGCTAACTATGGCTACACCTTC
CDR3: CASSLQEANYGYTF

D: -
V: TRBV10-3
J: TRBJ1-2
size: few
DNA: TGTGCCATCAGTGAGTACGACCGCCGTTACACCTTC
CDR3: CAISEYDRRYTF

D: -
V: TRBV4-1
J: TRBJ2-7
size: -
DNA: TGCGCCAGCAGCCAACAGGGCTTTGGTGGCGAGCAGTACTTC
CDR3: CASSQQGFGGEQYF

D: -
V: TRBV27
J: TRBJ1-3
size: -
DNA: TGTGCCAGCAGTTTGACTTTAAGGGGAAACACCATATATTTT
CDR3: CASSLTLRGNTIYF

D: TRBD1
V: TRBV19
J: TRBJ1-5
size: -
DNA: TGTGCCAGTGGGAAAGGGACAGGAAATCAGCCCCAGCATTTT
CDR3: CASGKGTGNQPQHF

D: TRBD2
V: TRBV10-3
J: TRBJ2-3
size: -
DNA: TGTGCCATCAGTGAGGTTACAGGGACTAGTAGCACAGATACGCAGTATTTT
CDR3: CAISEVTGTSSTDTQYF

D: -
V: TRBV20-1
J: TRBJ1-1
size: -
DNA: TGCAGTGCCGCCAAGGGGGGACTAGCTGAAGCTTTCTTT
CDR3: CSAAKGGLAEAFF